This passage covers 20 T cell receptor beta chains from one sample sequenced in a study of T-cell reconstitution after alpha-beta-depleted transplantation in children. Construction of the TCRbeta library involved unique molecular identifiers. TCRdb re-derived calls from the PCR reads in MiXCR, one entry per CDR3 protein. Of 250,000 to 400,000 distinct CDR3 sequences in the sample, 20% to 30% were seen once. Sequenced material: PBMCs, mostly from graft donor cells, taken 180 days after TCRalphabeta/CD19-depleted stem cell transplant. Source of these receptors: a male patient under 18 who had a stem cell transplant for acute lymphoblastic leukemia, so the T cells may come from the graft donor.

This clonotype has a single count. The gene calls are TRBV27 and TRBJ2-7; the D is unclear. CDR1 and CDR2 (germline): MNHEY, SMNVEV (reference sequence). CDR3 length: 13 amino acids. V was pared by 4 bases and J by 3 bases, with 10 bases between. DNA of the CDR3: TGTGCCAGCAGTTACGCGGTGAACTACGAGCAGTACTTC. Protein: CASSYAVNYEQYF.

V is TRBV20-1 and J is TRBJ2-1; D ambiguous. V lost 3 bases and J 8 bases, leaving 11 bases between the germline ends. Per the germline V gene, CDR1 is DFQATT and CDR2 is SNEGSKA (reference sequence). This CDR3 has 12 residues. The CDR3 loop reads CSARMSSDEQFF. The CDR3, as DNA: TGCAGTGCTAGGATGTCCTCGGATGAGCAGTTCTTC.

This clonotype was seen a handful of times. This sequence joins TRBV12-3 or TRBV12-4 and TRBJ2-3; no reliable D call. This CDR3 spans 16 amino acids. V was clipped by 3 bases and J by 7 bases, with 20 bases between them. The CDR3 DNA reads as TGTGCCAGCAGTTTTATAGGGTCCGATCCGACCAATACGCAGTATTTT. This translates into CASSFIGSDPTNTQYF.

This clonotype has just a few counts. The rearrangement links TRBV7-6 to TRBJ1-2; D perhaps matches TRBD1 (6 bases). This CDR3 spans 14 amino acids. The V end lost 3 bases, the J end lost 4 bases, and 12 bases lay between the germline ends. Germline CDR1 and CDR2: SGHVS and FNYEAQ. The CDR3 DNA follows: TGTGCCAGCAGCTTGGGGGGGCCTACCTATGGCTACACCTTC. Amino acid sequence: CASSLGGPTYGYTF.

As regards this clonotype: At one end, the junction sequence differs from germline, possibly due to a read error. This chain uses TRBV3-1 with TRBJ2-7; 8 bases align to TRBD1. The CDR3 length is 12 residues. The germline gives CDR1 LGHDT, CDR2 YNNKEL (reference sequence). The CDR3 nucleotides read TGTGCCAGCAGCCAAGACCACAGGGGGGAAAGCTTC. Protein sequence: CASSQDHRGESF.

At least ten counts were recorded for this clonotype. The chain carries TRBV4-2 and TRBJ2-6; weak D call: TRBD1 (5 bases). Trimming pared 1 base from V and 0 bases from J, leaving 13 bases between. Germline CDR1 and CDR2: LGHNA and YNFKEQ. The length of the CDR3 is 18 residues. The CDR3 bases are TGTGCCAGCAGCCAAGCCTGGGGCCAGAACTCTGGGGCCAACGTCCTGACTTTC. It is translated as CASSQAWGQNSGANVLTF.

This clonotype came up a few times. This chain connects TRBV7-3 to TRBJ2-7; 7 bases fit TRBD2. The V and J ends lost 2 bases and 3 bases, in that order; junction bases with no gene match: 13. This CDR3 is built from 17 residues. In germline, CDR1 is SGHTA, CDR2 FQGTGA. Here the CDR3 DNA reads TGTGCCAGCAGCTTAGGGTTTGGTAGCGGGCCCCTCTACGAGCAGTACTTC. Residues: CASSLGFGSGPLYEQYF. Looking up the rest from reference TRBV7-3 and TRBJ2-7 gives the full variable domain: GAGVSQTPSNKVTEKGKYVELRCDPISGHTALYWYRQSLGQGPEFLIYFQGTGAADDSGLPNDRFFAVRPEGSVSTLKIQRTERGDSAVYLCASSLGFGSGPLYEQYFGPGTRLTVT.

The V call is TRBV11-1, the J call TRBJ2-3; 10 bases line up with TRBD2. CDR1 SGHAT and CDR2 FQDESV come from the germline V gene (reference sequence). The CDR3 extends over 15 amino acids. J gave up 2 bases and V 5 bases, and 4 bases lay outside the gene matches. The CDR3 loop reads CASSHTSGDTDTQYF. CDR3 in DNA: TGTGCCAGCAGCCATACTAGCGGGGACACAGATACGCAGTATTTT.

This clonotype has just one count. This chain connects TRBV6-5 to TRBJ2-7; 8 nucleotides align to TRBD1. Germline loops: CDR1 MNHEY, CDR2 SVGAGI. V trimming: 3 bases; J trimming: 3 bases; junction bases outside the gene matches: 7. CDR3 size: 15 residues. The CDR3 nucleotides read TGTGCCAGCAGTTATGGGACAGGTTTGAACTACGAGCAGTACTTC. It yields the protein CASSYGTGLNYEQYF.

The chain carries TRBV5-1 and TRBJ1-1, with a tentative D call TRBD1 (6 bases). Germline lookup yields CDR1 SGHRS and CDR2 YFSETQ. Trimming pared 1 base from V and 3 bases from J, leaving 10 bases between. The CDR3 extends over 14 amino acids. The CDR3 DNA sequence: TGCGCCAGCAGCTTGAGGGGGGCGGACACTGAAGCTTTCTTT. Amino acids: CASSLRGADTEAFF.

The V and J genes are TRBV20-1 and TRBJ2-7; D tentatively reads TRBD1 or TRBD2 (6 bases each). The CDR3 is 16 residues long. Looked up from germline, CDR1 is DFQATT and CDR2 is SNEGSKA (reference sequence). V was shortened by 0 bases and J by 0 bases, with 15 bases between the two germline ends. This CDR3 reads CSARDWGAPGSYEQYF. CDR3 nucleotide sequence: TGCAGTGCTAGAGATTGGGGGGCCCCTGGCTCCTACGAGCAGTACTTC.

This clonotype was counted only a few times. This chain joins TRBV24-1 and TRBJ2-1; 7 bases line up with TRBD2. This CDR3 has 16 residues. V was pared by 1 base and J by 0 bases, with 2 bases of the junction left unmatched. CDR1 and CDR2 (germline): KGHDR, SFDVKD. The CDR3: CATSDLRGSSYNEQFF. The DNA of the CDR3 is TGTGCCACCAGTGATTTACGCGGGAGCTCCTACAATGAGCAGTTCTTC.

This clonotype has just a few counts. The chain recombines TRBV20-1 with TRBJ2-5; no definite D call. V lost 0 bases, J lost 2 bases, and 16 bases lay in between. Germline lookup yields CDR1 DFQATT and CDR2 SNEGSKA (reference sequence). This CDR3 has 16 amino acids. The CDR3: CSARDFGPIGQETQYF. CDR3 sequence (DNA): TGCAGTGCTAGAGATTTTGGCCCCATCGGACAAGAGACCCAGTACTTC.

This clonotype was counted only a few times. V is TRBV3-1 and J is TRBJ2-1; no reliable D call. Trimming took off 6 bases at V and 2 bases at J, with 8 bases between the two ends. This CDR3 has 13 residues. CDR1 LGHDT and CDR2 YNNKEL come from the germline V gene (reference sequence). The CDR3 here is CASRRGPYNEQFF. CDR3 DNA: TGTGCCAGCAGAAGAGGACCCTACAATGAGCAGTTCTTC.

This clonotype was seen a few times. The chain joins TRBV29-1 to TRBJ2-5, with D possibly matching TRBD1 (6 bases). Germline loops: CDR1 SQVTM, CDR2 ANQGSEA. The CDR3 loop spans 12 amino acids. V shed 5 bases and J shed 2 bases, with 9 bases lying between them. In DNA form, the CDR3 reads TGCAGCGTTTCAAGGGGGCAAGAGACCCAGTACTTC. Translated: CSVSRGQETQYF. Together with reference TRBV29-1 and TRBJ2-5, the CDR3 gives the full variable domain: SAVISQKPSRDICQRGTSLTIQCQVDSQVTMMFWYRQQPGQSLTLIATANQGSEATYESGFVIDKFPISRPNLTFSTLTVSNMSPEDSSIYLCSVSRGQETQYFGPGTRLLVL.

The J gene is TRBJ1-1, the V gene TRBV25-1; the match to TRBD1 covers 10 bases. The V gene's germline CDR1 is MGHDK and CDR2 SYGVNS. This CDR3 contains 15 residues. J was trimmed by 7 bases and V by 5 bases; bases with no gene match: 10. The CDR3 sequence is CASSSPYRDRGEAFF. Written as DNA, the CDR3 is TGTGCCAGCAGTTCCCCGTACCGGGACAGGGGTGAAGCTTTCTTT.

This clonotype ranks as large. This chain links TRBV7-9 with TRBJ1-2, with D unclear. The V end lost 2 bases, the J end lost 1 base, and 17 bases lay between the germline ends. Germline CDR1 reads SEHNR; CDR2 reads FQNEAQ (reference sequence). This CDR3 contains 17 residues. The CDR3, as DNA: TGTGCCAGCAGCTTAAGACCCGAAGACCCCCTTAACTATGGCTACACCTTC. Protein sequence: CASSLRPEDPLNYGYTF.

The CDR3 DNA reads TGCAGTGCTAGAGACTGGCGACGGGGGGAGCAGTACTTC. Protein product: CSARDWRRGEQYF. V and J are TRBV20-1 and TRBJ2-7; D is perhaps TRBD2 (6 bases). The CDR3 is made up of 13 amino acids. CDR1 DFQATT and CDR2 SNEGSKA come from the germline V gene (reference sequence). V was pared by 0 bases and J by 7 bases, with 13 bases between.

The chain carries TRBV5-1 and TRBJ2-5; TRBD2 matches at 11 bases. This CDR3 comprises 17 residues. Germline V gene sequence: CDR1 SGHRS, CDR2 YFSETQ. V lost 3 bases, J lost 3 bases, and 10 bases stayed unmatched. Here the CDR3 reads CASSSTSGSGIKETQYF. CDR3 coding DNA: TGCGCCAGCAGCTCAACTAGCGGGAGCGGCATTAAAGAGACCCAGTACTTC. The full variable domain, completed using reference TRBV5-1 and TRBJ2-5, is KAGVTQTPRYLIKTRGQQVTLSCSPISGHRSVSWYQQTPGQGLQFLFEYFSETQRNKGNFPGRFSGRQFSNSRSEMNVSTLELGDSALYLCASSSTSGSGIKETQYFGPGTRLLVL.

V and J are TRBV6-1 and TRBJ2-5, with TRBD2 as a possible D gene (5 bases). In germline, CDR1 is MNHNS, CDR2 SASEGT. This CDR3 has 16 residues. The V gene lost 6 bases and the J gene lost 7 bases, with 24 bases spanning the gap. The CDR3 region has the DNA TGTGCCAGCAGCCCCAACCGGGCCTCGGGGAAGGGGACCCAGTACTTC. It translates to CASSPNRASGKGTQYF.